This T cell receptor (beta chain) appears in the sequencing data of a study of T cell repertoires in cytomegalovirus infection. In the study overall: Indications of both CMV infection and matching HLA type were provided by public TCR beta signatures.

TCRdb recomputed calls from the reads with MiXCR, one row per CDR3 protein. The repertoire holds just under 550,000 distinct CDR3 sequences, with about 26% as singletons. The CDR3 runs to 11 residues. Germline values: CDR1 MNHEY, CDR2 SVGEGT. In its sample, this clonotype was seen a few times. The germline gene is not matched at one end of the junction; a read error may be the cause. V usage is TRBV6-2 or TRBV6-3 and J usage is TRBJ2-1; D remains unclear. The origin of this receptor is a human donor in good health (CMV status not recorded). Some clones in this sample may be carry-over from other donors' samples. Input material: PBMCs. The CDR3 spells CASSQASLVLF. The CDR3 bases are TGTGCCAGCAGCCAAGCGTCTTTAGTGCTCTTC.